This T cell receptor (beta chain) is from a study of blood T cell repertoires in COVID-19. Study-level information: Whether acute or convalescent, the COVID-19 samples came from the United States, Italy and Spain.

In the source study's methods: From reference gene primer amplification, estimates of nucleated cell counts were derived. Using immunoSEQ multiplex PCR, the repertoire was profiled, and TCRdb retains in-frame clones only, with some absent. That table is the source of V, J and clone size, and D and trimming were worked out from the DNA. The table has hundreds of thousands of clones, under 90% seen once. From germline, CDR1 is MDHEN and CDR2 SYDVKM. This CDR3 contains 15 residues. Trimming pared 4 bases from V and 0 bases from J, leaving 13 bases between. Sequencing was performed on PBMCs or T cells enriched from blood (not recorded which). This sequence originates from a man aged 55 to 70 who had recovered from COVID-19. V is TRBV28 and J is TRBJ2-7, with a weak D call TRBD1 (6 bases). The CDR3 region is CASSSGTSSSYEQYF. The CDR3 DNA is TGTGCCAGCAGTTCCGGGACATCAAGCTCCTACGAGCAGTACTTC. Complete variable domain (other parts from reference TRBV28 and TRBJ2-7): DVKVTQSSRYLVKRTGEKVFLECVQDMDHENMFWYRQDPGLGLRLIYFSYDVKMKEKGDIPEGYSVSREKKERFSLILESASTNQTSMYLCASSSGTSSSYEQYFGPGTRLTVT.